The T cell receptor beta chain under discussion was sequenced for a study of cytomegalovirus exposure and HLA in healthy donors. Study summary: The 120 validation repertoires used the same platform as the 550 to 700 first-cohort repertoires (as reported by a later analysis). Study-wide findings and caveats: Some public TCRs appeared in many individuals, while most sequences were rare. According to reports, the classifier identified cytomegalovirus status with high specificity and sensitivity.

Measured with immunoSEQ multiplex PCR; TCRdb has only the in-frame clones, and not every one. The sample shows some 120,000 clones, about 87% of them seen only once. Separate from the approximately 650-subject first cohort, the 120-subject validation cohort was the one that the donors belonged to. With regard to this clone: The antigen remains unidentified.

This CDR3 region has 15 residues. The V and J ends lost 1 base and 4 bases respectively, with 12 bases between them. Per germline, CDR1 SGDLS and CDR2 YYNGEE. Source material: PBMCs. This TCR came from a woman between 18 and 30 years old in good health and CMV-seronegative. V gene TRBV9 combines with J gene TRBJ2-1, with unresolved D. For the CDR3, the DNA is TGTGCCAGCAGCGTATATGGCCAAACATACAATGAGCAGTTCTTC. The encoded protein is CASSVYGQTYNEQFF.